This T cell receptor beta chain originates from a study of T cell responses to AZD1222 COVID-19 vaccine. TCRdb's copy holds only in-frame clones and misses some; the assay was immunoSEQ multiplex PCR. This sample has under 100,000 clones, with under 95% found just once. As concerns this clone: Antigen specificity is unknown.

Study results and limitations: The study found Spike-specific TCR breadth and depth rose after two AZD1222 doses. The study identified only 6 or 7 AZD1222 recipients as seropositive at baseline. Most donors were white British and more were female, and clonal diversity was possibly underestimated. Along spike, vaccine-associated CD4 TCRs were found throughout, with dominance at 160-218 and 743-854.

Trimming removed 4 bases from V and 5 bases from J; junction bases left unmatched: 11. This CDR3 spans 17 amino acids. Germline CDR1 and CDR2: MNHEY and SMNVEV (reference sequence). The material was peripheral blood, obtained on day 0 of MenACWY control vaccination. The TCR comes from an adult in good health. This chain connects TRBV27 to TRBJ2-1; 10 positions agree with TRBD2. The CDR3 region has the DNA TGTGCCAGCAGTTCCCCCCCATCTAGCGGGAGTCACAATGAGCAGTTCTTC. Protein sequence: CASSSPPSSGSHNEQFF.